One and the same sample provided the 8 T cell receptor beta chains below, sequenced in a study of Ad26.COV2.S vaccination and SARS-CoV-2 variants. Treatment specified: roughly 18 received Ad26.COV2.S at low or high dose, single or two shots; roughly five received placebo; per-sample allocation not given. Specimens were obtained on day 63 following the first vaccine or placebo injection. Assay used: immunoSEQ multiplex PCR; TCRdb lists only in-frame clones, some missing. This table holds about 440,000 clones, roughly 87% found once. Sequences were derived from peripheral blood, sampled in a trial of Ad26.COV2.S vaccine versus placebo. These receptors all come from a person aged 18-60 years who received the Ad26.COV2.S COVID-19 vaccine or a placebo.

The chain recombines TRBV7-8 with TRBJ1-3; D is unresolved. Trimming cost V 5 bases and J 2 bases, with 13 bases left between them. The germline gives CDR1 SGHVS, CDR2 FQNEAQ. This CDR3 spans 15 amino acids. CDR3 sequence (DNA): TGTGCCAGCAGCAACGCCGGGGTAGCTGGAAACACCATATATTTT. Translated: CASSNAGVAGNTIYF. Full variable domain (rest looked up from reference TRBV7-8 and TRBJ1-3): GAGVSQSPRYKVAKRGQDVALRCDPISGHVSLFWYQQALGQGPEFLTYFQNEAQLDKSGLPSDRFFAERPEGSVSTLKIQRTQQEDSAVYLCASSNAGVAGNTIYFGEGSWLTVV.

V is TRBV11-3 and J is TRBJ2-2; 7 nucleotides align to TRBD2. V lost 0 bases to trimming and J lost 3 bases; unmatched junction nucleotides: 7. Germline CDR1 reads SGHNT; CDR2 reads YENEEA. CDR3 length equals 17 residues. DNA for the CDR3: TGTGCCAGCAGCTTAGACTTGGCGGGAGTCGACACCGGGGAGCTGTTTTTT. Translating gives CASSLDLAGVDTGELFF. Full variable domain (remainder filled in from reference TRBV11-3 and TRBJ2-2): EAGVVQSPRYKIIEKKQPVAFWCNPISGHNTLYWYLQNLGQGPELLIRYENEEAVDDSQLPKDRFSAERLKGVDSTLKIQPAELGDSAVYLCASSLDLAGVDTGELFFGEGSRLTVL.

The rearrangement joins TRBV18 to TRBJ2-1; the D call may be TRBD1 or TRBD2 (5 bases each). There are 14 residues in the CDR3. Trimming removed 1 base from V and 9 bases from J, with 13 bases in between. Germline V gene lookup returns CDR1 KGHSH and CDR2 LQKENI. The CDR3 reads CASSPRDLPPEQFF. The DNA of the CDR3 is TGTGCCAGCTCACCACGGGACCTCCCCCCTGAGCAGTTCTTC.

The J gene is TRBJ2-2, the V gene TRBV4-3; no definite D call. Trimming removed 4 bases from V and 3 bases from J, with 9 bases in between. CDR1 is LGHNA and CDR2 is YSLEER in the germline V gene. The CDR3 length is 14 residues. The CDR3 nucleotides read TGCGCCAGCAGCCGATTGACCGACACCGGGGAGCTGTTTTTT. This gives the protein CASSRLTDTGELFF.

This chain joins TRBV15 and TRBJ2-4; D might be TRBD1 (8 bases). Germline CDR1 and CDR2: LNHNV and YYDKDF (reference sequence). Trimming cost V 5 bases and J 6 bases, with 20 bases left between them. The CDR3 is 16 amino acids. The CDR3 DNA follows: TGTGCCACCAGCTCTCCCGCGGGGGACAGGAGAAACATTCAGTACTTC. Translation: CATSSPAGDRRNIQYF.

The chain links TRBV2 to TRBJ2-1, with 11 bases aligning to TRBD2. Germline V gene sequence: CDR1 SNHLY, CDR2 FYNNEI. Trimming removed 6 bases from V and 4 bases from J; junction bases left unmatched: 5. This CDR3 has 15 residues. The CDR3 sequence: CASRSTSGSYNEQFF. Here the CDR3 DNA reads TGTGCCAGCAGGTCAACTAGCGGGAGTTACAATGAGCAGTTCTTC.

A word on this clone: The same CDR3 is also encoded by other DNA sequences in this sample. V and J are TRBV9 and TRBJ1-2, with TRBD1 as a possible D gene (6 bases). The CDR3 is made up of 13 amino acids. Germline V lookup: CDR1 SGDLS, CDR2 YYNGEE. Between the trimmed V and J ends, which lost 0 bases and 5 bases, there was a span of 8 bases. The CDR3 protein is CASSVVGGYGYTF. CDR3 nucleotide sequence: TGTGCCAGCAGCGTAGTAGGGGGTTATGGCTACACCTTC.

The chain uses TRBV20-1 and TRBJ1-1; TRBD1 aligns across 11 bases. This CDR3 has 14 residues. Trimming cost V 6 bases and J 6 bases; bases outside gene matches: 9. Germline values: CDR1 DFQATT, CDR2 SNEGSKA (reference sequence). For the CDR3, the DNA is TGCAGTGCCAGTGAGGGACAGGGGGTTTCTGAAGCTTTCTTT. Translation gives CSASEGQGVSEAFF.